The 2 T cell receptor beta chains given below trace back to one sample, sequenced in a study of cytomegalovirus exposure and HLA in healthy donors. Here immunoSEQ multiplex PCR was the method, and the copy in TCRdb shows in-frame clones only, minus some. The sample contains approximately 110,000 clones, about 88% of which appear only once. Sequencing was carried out using PBMCs. The receptors stem from a woman under 30 in good health and CMV-seronegative.

This clone was detected ten times or more. The genes are TRBV18 and TRBJ2-7; 11 positions match TRBD2. The V gene end was trimmed by 3 bases and the J gene end by 0 bases; junction bases not matched to a gene: 1. Germline loops: CDR1 KGHSH, CDR2 LQKENI. The CDR3 totals 15 residues. The CDR3 coding sequence is TGTGCCAGCTCACCTACTAGCGGGGGCTCCTACGAGCAGTACTTC. This codes for CASSPTSGGSYEQYF.

V and J are TRBV6-5 and TRBJ1-4; D might be TRBD1 (6 bases). In germline, CDR1 is MNHEY, CDR2 SVGAGI. V lost 3 bases to trimming and J lost 11 bases, with 16 bases between them. The CDR3 runs 14 residues. The CDR3 nucleotides read TGTGCCAGCAGTTATGGGGGCAGGGGCGGGAAACTGTTTTTT. As protein: CASSYGGRGGKLFF.